This T cell receptor beta chain was captured in a study of blood T cell repertoires in COVID-19. Some clones are missing from TCRdb's copy, which holds only in-frame ones; the method was immunoSEQ multiplex PCR. The table has fewer than 250,000 clones, around 80% seen once. CDR1 and CDR2 (germline): SGHRS, YFSETQ. CDR3 length equals 14 residues. Trimming shortened V by 3 bases and J by 2 bases, and 10 bases separated the two germline ends. This sequence was found in a woman older than 75 with COVID-19, enrolled during active disease. Sequencing was carried out using peripheral blood. The J gene is TRBJ2-3, the V gene TRBV5-1; tentative D call: TRBD1 (6 bases). CDR3 coding DNA: TGCGCCAGCAGCTCGACAGGATTCACAGATACGCAGTATTTT. Encoded protein: CASSSTGFTDTQYF.